Listed below are T cell receptor beta chains from one sample, sequenced in a study of identical twins. Each CDR3 protein is one row after TCRdb ran MiXCR on the 5' RACE reads. The sample carries approximately 700,000 distinct CDR3 sequences, roughly 20% recorded once. The data were also submitted as part of a second study, on T cells expressing NK-cell markers.

The specimen was PBMCs. Source of these receptors: a woman between 18 and 30 years old in good health. Each CDR3 is given with its conserved first and last residue. D genes are given only for firm matches. Clone size is stated in some rows and not others, as once, few, many or a class when expanded.

D gene	V gene	J gene	clone size	CDR3 protein	CDR3 DNA
-	TRBV29-1	TRBJ2-4	few	CSVEGSGPYF	TGCAGCGTTGAAGGAAGTGGACCATACTTC
-	TRBV29-1	TRBJ1-1	once	CSGAARMNTEAFF	TGCAGCGGGGCGGCCAGGATGAACACTGAAGCTTTCTTT
TRBD1	TRBV12-3/TRBV12-4	TRBJ1-1	few	CASNPVGTGGKGEAFF	TGTGCCAGCAACCCCGTGGGGACAGGGGGCAAAGGTGAAGCTTTCTTT
-	TRBV4-2	TRBJ1-1	few	CASSPPGGGTEAFF	TGTGCCAGCAGCCCCCCGGGGGGAGGGACTGAAGCTTTCTTT
TRBD1	TRBV7-3	TRBJ2-5	-	CASSLSGTGGETQYF	TGTGCCAGCAGCTTATCAGGGACAGGGGGGGAGACCCAGTACTTC
-	TRBV10-3	TRBJ2-7	few	CAISAQYEQYF	TGTGCCATCAGTGCCCAGTACGAGCAGTACTTC
-	TRBV12-5	TRBJ2-4	few	CASGLVVSRSPAKNIQYF	TGTGCTAGTGGTTTGGTAGTTTCGAGGTCGCCCGCCAAAAACATTCAGTACTTC
-	TRBV10-3	TRBJ1-1	few	CATRITVGNTEAFF	TGTGCCACCCGAATTACAGTAGGAAACACTGAAGCTTTCTTT
-	TRBV12-3/TRBV12-4	TRBJ1-2	few	CASSSPPGYGYTF	TGTGCCAGCAGTTCCCCCCCGGGCTATGGCTACACCTTC
-	TRBV11-2	TRBJ2-7	-	CASSHRRLRYEQYF	TGTGCCAGCAGCCATCGCCGACTAAGATACGAGCAGTACTTC
TRBD1	TRBV13	TRBJ1-1	-	CASSLRRTGGITEAFF	TGTGCCAGCAGCTTACGCCGGACAGGGGGTATCACTGAAGCTTTCTTT
TRBD2	TRBV20-1	TRBJ2-7	-	CSATSGVTYEQYF	TGCAGTGCTACTAGCGGCGTAACCTACGAGCAGTACTTC
TRBD2	TRBV3-1	TRBJ2-1	few	CASSQDAGVGFF	TGTGCCAGCAGCCAAGACGCGGGAGTTGGGTTCTTC
TRBD2	TRBV20-1	TRBJ2-3	few	CSARVSSGGSTDTQYF	TGCAGTGCTAGAGTCTCAAGCGGGGGTAGCACAGATACGCAGTATTTT
-	TRBV7-9	TRBJ2-7	few	CASSLQSGHSYEQYF	TGTGCCAGCAGCTTACAATCGGGACACTCCTACGAGCAGTACTTC
-	TRBV21-1	TRBJ2-3	-	CASSEPGQGSASTDTQYF	TGTGCCAGCAGCGAACCGGGACAGGGGTCGGCTAGCACAGATACGCAGTATTTT
-	TRBV11-2	TRBJ1-2	-	CASRAPGGLNYGYTF	TGTGCCAGCAGAGCGCCCGGTGGACTTAACTATGGCTACACCTTC
TRBD1	TRBV30	TRBJ1-1	-	CAWQPGQIMNTEAFF	TGTGCCTGGCAACCGGGACAGATTATGAACACTGAAGCTTTCTTT
TRBD2	TRBV20-1	TRBJ2-1	-	CSARDRSGGATYNEQFF	TGCAGTGCTAGAGATCGATCCGGGGGGGCCACCTACAATGAGCAGTTCTTC
-	TRBV5-1	TRBJ2-1	many	CASSLRTYNEQFF	TGCGCCAGCAGCTTAAGGACCTACAATGAGCAGTTCTTC
-	TRBV6-2/TRBV6-3	TRBJ2-5	-	CASRAAETQYF	TGTGCCAGCCGAGCGGCAGAGACCCAGTACTTC
-	TRBV20-1	TRBJ2-3	-	CSADREFGSGTDTQYF	TGCAGTGCCGACAGAGAGTTTGGTAGTGGCACAGATACGCAGTATTTT
TRBD1	TRBV6-1	TRBJ1-2	few	CASSTRTGGYGYTF	TGTGCCAGCAGTACACGGACAGGGGGTTACGGCTACACCTTC
TRBD2	TRBV11-2	TRBJ2-3	-	CASSLGGVGTDTQYF	TGTGCCAGCAGCTTGGGGGGGGTAGGAACAGATACGCAGTATTTT
-	TRBV25-1	TRBJ2-3	-	CASGISGSTDTQYF	TGTGCCAGCGGAATTAGCGGAAGCACAGATACGCAGTATTTT
TRBD1	TRBV20-1	TRBJ1-2	few	CSAGGQGRPGYTF	TGCAGTGCTGGGGGACAGGGAAGACCGGGCTACACCTTC
-	TRBV2	TRBJ2-4	few	CASSEVVTAKNIQYF	TGTGCCAGCAGTGAAGTGGTAACGGCCAAAAACATTCAGTACTTC
-	TRBV12-3/TRBV12-4	TRBJ1-2	many	CASSPDSYGYTF	TGTGCCAGCAGTCCCGACAGCTATGGCTACACCTTC
-	TRBV7-3	TRBJ1-2	many	CASSSDTNYGYTF	TGTGCCAGCAGCTCGGACACGAACTATGGCTACACCTTC
TRBD2	TRBV5-5	TRBJ2-7	-	CASRKELAGTYEQYF	TGTGCCAGCAGGAAGGAACTAGCGGGGACCTACGAGCAGTACTTC
-	TRBV11-2	TRBJ2-7	few	CASSLDRTIYEQYF	TGTGCCAGCAGCTTAGATCGGACTATCTACGAGCAGTACTTC
-	TRBV25-1	TRBJ2-3	few	CASSEFTGTQYF	TGTGCCAGCAGTGAATTTACCGGTACGCAGTATTTT
TRBD1	TRBV12-3/TRBV12-4	TRBJ2-1	many	CASRPPDRVDEQFF	TGTGCCAGCAGACCGCCGGACAGGGTCGATGAGCAGTTCTTC
TRBD1	TRBV27	TRBJ1-5	-	CASRETGAGGNQPQHF	TGTGCCAGCAGAGAGACAGGGGCAGGTGGCAATCAGCCCCAGCATTTT
-	TRBV6-2/TRBV6-3	TRBJ2-5	-	CASGYAGTYQETQYF	TGTGCCAGCGGTTACGCGGGAACGTACCAAGAGACCCAGTACTTC
-	TRBV14	TRBJ1-1	many	CASSPGGANTEAFF	TGTGCCAGCAGCCCCGGGGGGGCGAACACTGAAGCTTTCTTT
-	TRBV4-3	TRBJ2-7	few	CASSQGDKGSYEQYF	TGCGCCAGCAGCCAAGGGGACAAGGGATCCTACGAGCAGTACTTC
-	TRBV20-1	TRBJ1-4	few	CSAYGRNEKLFF	TGCAGTGCTTACGGCCGGAATGAAAAACTGTTTTTT
-	TRBV12-3/TRBV12-4	TRBJ1-1	-	CASSLLGQNTEAFF	TGTGCCAGCAGTCTCCTGGGGCAGAACACTGAAGCTTTCTTT
-	TRBV20-1	TRBJ2-3	few	CSASAQGGITDTQYF	TGCAGTGCTAGCGCTCAGGGGGGGATCACAGATACGCAGTATTTT
TRBD1	TRBV29-1	TRBJ1-1	few	CSARQGAPSEAFF	TGCAGCGCAAGACAGGGGGCGCCGAGTGAAGCTTTCTTT
TRBD1	TRBV20-1	TRBJ2-1	few	CSAQDPGQASNEQFF	TGCAGTGCTCAAGATCCGGGACAGGCTTCCAATGAGCAGTTCTTC
-	TRBV2	TRBJ2-2	-	CASSPDWENTGELFF	TGTGCCAGCAGTCCCGACTGGGAGAACACCGGGGAGCTGTTTTTT
-	TRBV2	TRBJ1-3	-	CASSEGTPGNTIYF	TGTGCCAGCAGTGAGGGGACCCCTGGAAACACCATATATTTT
TRBD1	TRBV6-5	TRBJ2-3	-	CASSYGTGLTDTQYF	TGTGCCAGCAGTTATGGGACAGGCTTGACAGATACGCAGTATTTT
-	TRBV10-2	TRBJ1-1	few	CASSASGWYVGTEAFF	TGCGCCAGCAGTGCCTCAGGGTGGTACGTCGGCACTGAAGCTTTCTTT